This T cell receptor beta chain came from a study of low-dose radiotherapy and immunotherapy resistance in tumors. Study context: With fractions of 0.5 Gy given every 2 weeks, Cohort 1 accumulated a total of 6.5 Gy. Intravenous administration to patients comprised nivolumab at 240 mg every two weeks and ipilimumab at 1 mg/kg every six weeks.

Primers used for first-strand cDNA, a TRAV- and TRBV-specific set, covered both alpha and beta chains. TCR amplification ran 20 PCR cycles using constant-region and V-primer adapter primers. Researchers amplified the isolated mRNA using in vitro transcription. TCRdb recomputed calls from the reads with MiXCR, one row per CDR3 protein. Of 35,000 to 45,000 distinct CDR3 sequences detected, 25% appear once; the ten largest clones hold roughly a tenth. Germline CDR1 reads LNHDA; CDR2 reads SQIVND (reference sequence). The CDR3 contains 13 residues. V was pared by 2 bases and J by 8 bases, with 12 bases between. Time point meaning: after trial treatment. Treatment noted: LDRT plus nivolumab, ipilimumab, low-dose cyclophosphamide and aspirin (RACIN trial). The donors, trial participants, received nivolumab, ipilimumab, aspirin, low-dose cyclophosphamide and low-dose radiotherapy. This clonotype was observed many times.

The input for sequencing was PBMCs, taken after low-dose radiotherapy plus immunotherapy. The chain has TRBV19 and TRBJ1-2, with D possibly being TRBD1 (5 bases). The TCR originated in a male donor with prostate cancer. CDR3 loop: CASSIRQGGGYTF. As DNA, the CDR3 is TGTGCCAGTAGTATAAGGCAGGGCGGCGGCTACACCTTC. Together with reference TRBV19 and TRBJ1-2, the CDR3 gives the full variable domain: DGGITQSPKYLFRKEGQNVTLSCEQNLNHDAMYWYRQDPGQGLRLIYYSQIVNDFQKGDIAEGYSVSREKKESFPLTVTSAQKNPTAFYLCASSIRQGGGYTFGSGTRLTVV.